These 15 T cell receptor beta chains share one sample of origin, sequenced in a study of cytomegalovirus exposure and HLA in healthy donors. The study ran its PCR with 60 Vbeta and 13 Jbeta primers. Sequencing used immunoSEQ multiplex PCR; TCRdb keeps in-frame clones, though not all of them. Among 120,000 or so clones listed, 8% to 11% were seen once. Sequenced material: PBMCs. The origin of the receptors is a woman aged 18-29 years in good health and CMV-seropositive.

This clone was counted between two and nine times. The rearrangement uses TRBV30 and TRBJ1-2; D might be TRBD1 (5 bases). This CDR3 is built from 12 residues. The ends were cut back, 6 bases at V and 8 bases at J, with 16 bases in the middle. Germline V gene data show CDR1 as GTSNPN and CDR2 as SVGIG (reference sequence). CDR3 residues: CACHLGLRGYTF. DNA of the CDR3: TGTGCCTGTCACCTGGGACTGCGGGGCTACACCTTC.

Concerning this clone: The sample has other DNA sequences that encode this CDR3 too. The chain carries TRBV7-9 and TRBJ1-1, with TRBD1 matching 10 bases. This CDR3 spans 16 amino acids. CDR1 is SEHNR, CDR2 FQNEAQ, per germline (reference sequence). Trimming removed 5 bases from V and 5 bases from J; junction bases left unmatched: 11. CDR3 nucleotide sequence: TGTGCCAGCAGCCCACCTGACAGGGGGCGCGGTACTGAAGCTTTCTTT. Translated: CASSPPDRGRGTEAFF.

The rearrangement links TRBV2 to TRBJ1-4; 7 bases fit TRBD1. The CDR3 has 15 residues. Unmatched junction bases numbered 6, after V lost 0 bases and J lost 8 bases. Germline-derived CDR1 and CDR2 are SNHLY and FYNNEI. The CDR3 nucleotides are TGTGCCAGCAGTGAAGCGACAGGGAACCCGGAAAAACTGTTTTTT. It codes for CASSEATGNPEKLFF.

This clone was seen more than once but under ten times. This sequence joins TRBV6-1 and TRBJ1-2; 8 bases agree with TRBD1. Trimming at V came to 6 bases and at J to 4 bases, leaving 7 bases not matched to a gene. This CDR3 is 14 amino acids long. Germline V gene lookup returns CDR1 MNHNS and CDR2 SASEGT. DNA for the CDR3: TGTGCCAGCAGGGGACAGGCTCTCGGCTATGGCTACACCTTC. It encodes CASRGQALGYGYTF.

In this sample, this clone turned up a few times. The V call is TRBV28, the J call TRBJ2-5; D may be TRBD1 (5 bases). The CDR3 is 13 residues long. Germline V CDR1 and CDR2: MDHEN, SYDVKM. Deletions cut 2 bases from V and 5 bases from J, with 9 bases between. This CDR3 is CASSLPGWETQYF. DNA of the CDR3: TGTGCCAGCAGTTTACCAGGGTGGGAGACCCAGTACTTC.

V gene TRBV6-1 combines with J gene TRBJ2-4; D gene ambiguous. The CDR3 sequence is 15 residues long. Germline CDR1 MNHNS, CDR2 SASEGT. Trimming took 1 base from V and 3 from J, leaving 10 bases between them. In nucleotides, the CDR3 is TGTGCCAGCAGTGAAGAGGAGTTACTCAAAAACATTCAGTACTTC. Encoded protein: CASSEEELLKNIQYF.

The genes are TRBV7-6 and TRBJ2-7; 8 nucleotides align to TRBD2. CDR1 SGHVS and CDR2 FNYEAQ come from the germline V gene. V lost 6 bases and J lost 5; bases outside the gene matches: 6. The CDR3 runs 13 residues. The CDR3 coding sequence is TGTGCCAGCAGTGACAGCGGGGGCAACGAGCAGTACTTC. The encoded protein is CASSDSGGNEQYF.

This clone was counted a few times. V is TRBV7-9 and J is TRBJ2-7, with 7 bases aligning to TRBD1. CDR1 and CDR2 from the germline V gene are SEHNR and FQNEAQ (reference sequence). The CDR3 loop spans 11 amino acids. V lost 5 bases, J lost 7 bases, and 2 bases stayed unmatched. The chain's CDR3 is CASSPQGEQYF. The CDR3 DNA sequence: TGTGCCAGCAGCCCACAGGGGGAGCAGTACTTC.

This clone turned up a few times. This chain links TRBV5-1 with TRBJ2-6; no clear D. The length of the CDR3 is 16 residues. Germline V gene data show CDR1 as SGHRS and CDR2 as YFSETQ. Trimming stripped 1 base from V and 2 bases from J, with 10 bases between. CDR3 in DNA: TGCGCCAGCAGCTTGTTTTTGAGGACTGGGGCCAACGTCCTGACTTTC. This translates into CASSLFLRTGANVLTF.

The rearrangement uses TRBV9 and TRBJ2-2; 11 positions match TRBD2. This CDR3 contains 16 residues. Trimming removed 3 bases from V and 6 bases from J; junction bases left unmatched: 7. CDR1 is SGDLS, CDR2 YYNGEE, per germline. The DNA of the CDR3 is TGTGCCAGCAGCGGCCTTAGCGGGAGGGCCCCCGGGGAGCTGTTTTTT. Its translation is CASSGLSGRAPGELFF. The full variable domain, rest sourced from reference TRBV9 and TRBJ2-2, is DSGVTQTPKHLITATGQRVTLRCSPRSGDLSVYWYQQSLDQGLQFLIQYYNGEERAKGNILERFSAQQFPDLHSELNLSSLELGDSALYFCASSGLSGRAPGELFFGEGSRLTVL.

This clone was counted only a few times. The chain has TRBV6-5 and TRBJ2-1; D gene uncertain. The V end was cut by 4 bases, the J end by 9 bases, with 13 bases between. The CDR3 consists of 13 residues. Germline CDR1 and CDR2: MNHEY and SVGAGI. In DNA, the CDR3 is TGTGCCAGCAGTTTCAACTCGTATCGTGAGCAGTTCTTC. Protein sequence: CASSFNSYREQFF.

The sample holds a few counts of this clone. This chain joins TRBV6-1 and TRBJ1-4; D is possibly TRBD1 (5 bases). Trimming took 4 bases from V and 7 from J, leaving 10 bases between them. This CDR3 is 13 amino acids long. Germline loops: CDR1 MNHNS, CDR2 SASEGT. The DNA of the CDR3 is TGTGCCAGCAGTGTTAGGGGAAGTGAAAAACTGTTTTTT. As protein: CASSVRGSEKLFF.

The CDR3 sequence: CASSSWGVEYGYTF. CDR3 bases: TGTGCCAGCAGCTCTTGGGGGGTCGAATATGGCTACACCTTC. This sequence joins TRBV11-2 and TRBJ1-2; D possibly corresponds to TRBD1 (5 bases). The CDR3 sequence is 14 residues long. Germline CDR1 reads SGHAT; CDR2 reads FQNNGV. V gave up 4 bases and J gave up 5 bases, with 14 bases separating them.

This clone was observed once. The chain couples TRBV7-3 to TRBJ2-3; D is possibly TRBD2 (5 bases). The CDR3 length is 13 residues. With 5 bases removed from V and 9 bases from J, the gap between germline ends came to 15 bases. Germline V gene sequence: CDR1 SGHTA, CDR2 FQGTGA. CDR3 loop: CASSLLSGFTQYF. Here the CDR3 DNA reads TGTGCCAGCAGCCTCTTATCGGGGTTCACGCAGTATTTT.

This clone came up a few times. CDR3: CASSYGQGTNQPQHF. In nucleotides, the CDR3 is TGTGCCAGCAGTTACGGACAGGGGACTAATCAGCCCCAGCATTTT. The rearrangement uses TRBV6-6 and TRBJ1-5; 9 nucleotides match TRBD1. The junction had 3 bases not matched to a gene; V was cut back by 2 bases and J by 4 bases. This CDR3 is built from 15 residues. CDR1 and CDR2 (germline): MNHNY, SVGAGI (reference sequence).